The T cell receptor beta chain under discussion was sequenced for a study of cytomegalovirus exposure and HLA in healthy donors. The overall study: An early release of data contained about 85 million unique TCRs, which came from HLA-typed donors. Study results and caveats: HLA allele associations emerged for 16,951 TCR beta sequences in a later analysis, at 0.05 false discovery rate. 87-base-pair reads could not separate some V segments, including TRBV6-2 and TRBV6-3.

Points on this clone: What it binds is unknown.

The PCR was carried out with 60 Vbeta primers and 13 Jbeta primers. Sequencing used immunoSEQ multiplex PCR; TCRdb keeps in-frame clones, though not all of them. The table records under 150,000 clones, around 75% of them present only once. The V and J ends lost 0 bases and 3 bases respectively, with 11 bases between them. CDR1 MNHNY and CDR2 SVGAGI come from the germline V gene (reference sequence). The CDR3 consists of 15 residues. The TCR was taken from a woman aged 40 to 50 in good health and CMV-seronegative. Sequenced: PBMCs. The gene calls are TRBV6-6 and TRBJ1-2; no reliable D call. CDR3 DNA: TGTGCCAGCAGTTACTCCCAGGTTAACGACTATGGCTACACCTTC. This encodes CASSYSQVNDYGYTF.